This paragraph reports one T cell receptor beta chain. The V gene end was trimmed by 2 bases and the J gene end by 6 bases; junction bases not matched to a gene: 6. The CDR3 length is 15 residues. CDR1 is SGDLS and CDR2 is YYNGEE in the germline V gene. This entry comes from a study of blood T cell repertoires in COVID-19. Generated by immunoSEQ multiplex PCR, the TCRdb table keeps only in-frame clones and is missing some. Of around 190,000 clones listed, around 80% are singletons. The chain combines TRBV9 with TRBJ2-1, with TRBD1 matching over 9 bases. The clonotype originates from a human donor in a cohort sampled during active COVID-19. Sequencing input: peripheral blood. Here the CDR3 reads CASSVGTGRTNEQFF. The CDR3 DNA reads TGTGCCAGCAGCGTCGGGACAGGGAGGACCAATGAGCAGTTCTTC.